Presented here are 30 T cell receptor beta chains from one specimen sequenced in a study of CXCR3-negative and CXCR3-positive naive CD8 T cells. Their antigen targets remain unknown. Study results and caveats: More hydrophobic TRB CDR3s occurred in CXCR3-positive than in CXCR3-negative naive cells.

Libraries were UMI-labeled 5' RACE TRB cDNA. TCRdb re-called the 5' RACE reads; one entry per CDR3 protein, DNA not given. The sample data list tens of thousands of distinct CDR3 sequences. Sequencing was performed on naive CXCR3+ CD8+ T cells from blood. Subset described: CD45RO-CCR7+CD27+CD95- naive CD8+ T cells expressing CXCR3 (TNR3+). The receptors stem from a human donor in good health. Some clones in this sample may be carry-over from other donors' samples.

This rearrangement joins TRBV7-6 to TRBJ1-2; TCRdb gives TRBD1 as the D gene, but with no DNA this cannot be confirmed. CDR3 length: 13 amino acids. Germline V gene data show CDR1 as SGHVS and CDR2 as FNYEAQ. CDR3 sequence reads: CASSIGQSYGYTF.

The rearrangement joins TRBV4-3 to TRBJ2-7; the TRBD2 assignment by TCRdb is unverifiable without DNA. This CDR3 spans 14 amino acids. From germline, CDR1 is LGHNA and CDR2 YSLEER. CDR3 region: CASSQDPRADEQYF.

V usage is TRBV5-1 and J usage is TRBJ2-2; there is no DNA to check the TCRdb D call of TRBD1. The CDR3 is 13 residues long. The germline V gene has CDR1 SGHRS and CDR2 YFSETQ. The chain's CDR3 is CASSLQGSGELFF.

The rearrangement joins TRBV7-9 to TRBJ2-1; TCRdb's assignment of TRBD2 cannot be checked, as there is no DNA. Germline V gene sequence: CDR1 SEHNR, CDR2 FQNEAQ (reference sequence). The CDR3 sequence is 18 residues long. CDR3 sequence: CASSLPDRGRESYNEQFF.

This chain uses TRBV14 with TRBJ1-2. Germline lookup yields CDR1 SGHDN and CDR2 FVKESK. CDR3 length: 15 amino acids. The CDR3 protein is CASSQDLGADYGYTF.

This chain's CDR3 is CSVLQGYEEETQYF. The V gene is TRBV29-1, the J gene TRBJ2-5; TCRdb names TRBD1, which stays unverified in the absence of DNA. CDR1 and CDR2 from the germline V gene are SQVTM and ANQGSEA. CDR3 size: 14 residues.

V gene TRBV29-1 combines with J gene TRBJ2-7; TCRdb designates TRBD1, a call that cannot be tested without DNA. In germline, CDR1 is SQVTM, CDR2 ANQGSEA. The CDR3 totals 12 residues. The CDR3 loop is CSVQAGSYEQYF.

The chain links TRBV27 to TRBJ2-7; absent DNA, TCRdb's TRBD1 call cannot be checked. The V gene's germline CDR1 is MNHEY and CDR2 SMNVEV (reference sequence). The CDR3 covers 12 residues. CDR3 region: CASGDRNDEQYF.

The chain is built from TRBV5-4 and TRBJ1-5; checking the TCRdb D call of TRBD1 is not possible without DNA. CDR1 is SGHNT and CDR2 is YYREEE in the germline V gene (reference sequence). The CDR3 is made up of 15 amino acids. CDR3 sequence: CASSMQGMSNQPQHF.

J is TRBJ2-1 and V is TRBV30; with no DNA, the TCRdb D assignment of TRBD1 cannot be verified. This CDR3 region has 13 residues. CDR1 and CDR2 (germline): GTSNPN, SVGIG (reference sequence). CDR3 residues: CAWSVGGVNEQFF.

The rearrangement links TRBV12-3 or TRBV12-4 to TRBJ1-2. This CDR3 has 15 amino acids. This CDR3 is CASSFGMGANYGYTF.

J is TRBJ2-5 and V is TRBV28; absent DNA, TCRdb's TRBD1 call cannot be checked. There are 14 residues in the CDR3. Per germline, CDR1 MDHEN and CDR2 SYDVKM. CDR3 sequence reads: CASSPDEGLETQYF.

The chain recombines TRBV5-1 with TRBJ1-2. The CDR3 consists of 15 residues. Germline V gene data show CDR1 as SGHRS and CDR2 as YFSETQ. CDR3 residues: CASSLAGTSNYGYTF.

J is TRBJ1-1 and V is TRBV3-1; TCRdb outputs TRBD1, but without DNA this stays unchecked. Per the germline V gene, CDR1 is LGHDT and CDR2 is YNNKEL (reference sequence). The length of the CDR3 is 14 residues. CDR3 sequence reads: CASSPPGVVTEAFF.

V gene TRBV11-2 combines with J gene TRBJ2-5; the TCRdb D gene call, TRBD1, has no DNA to confirm it. This CDR3 comprises 16 residues. CDR1 is SGHAT and CDR2 is FQNNGV in the germline V gene. The CDR3 region is CASSYRTGILQETQYF.

The rearrangement uses TRBV29-1 and TRBJ2-3; with no DNA, the TCRdb D assignment of TRBD2 cannot be verified. CDR3 length equals 14 residues. The germline CDR1 and CDR2 sequences are SQVTM and ANQGSEA. The CDR3 sequence is CSVHPAGGADTQYF.

The chain is built from TRBV6-5 and TRBJ1-2; TCRdb designates TRBD1, a call that cannot be tested without DNA. The CDR3 contains 14 residues. Germline lookup yields CDR1 MNHEY and CDR2 SVGAGI. CDR3 protein: CASSIHSGDYGYTF.

The V gene is TRBV14, the J gene TRBJ2-7. The CDR3 is 13 amino acids. From germline, CDR1 is SGHDN and CDR2 FVKESK. Here the CDR3 reads CASSQDAHHEQYF.

The chain employs TRBV29-1 and TRBJ1-2; TCRdb selects TRBD1, and the lack of DNA leaves this call unchecked. This CDR3 has 14 amino acids. Germline CDR1 reads SQVTM; CDR2 reads ANQGSEA. The CDR3 protein is CSVDVGQVSSGYTF.

The CDR3 sequence is CASTLGRDRAYEQYF. This chain uses TRBV7-2 with TRBJ2-7; the TCRdb call, TRBD1, lacks DNA for checking. The CDR3 has 15 residues. Per the germline V gene, CDR1 is SGHTA and CDR2 is FQGNSA. Complete variable domain (other parts from reference TRBV7-2 and TRBJ2-7): GAGVSQSPSNKVTEKGKDVELRCDPISGHTALYWYRQSLGQGLEFLIYFQGNSAPDKSGLPSDRFSAERTGGSVSTLTIQRTQQEDSAVYLCASTLGRDRAYEQYFGPGTRLTVT.

The chain joins TRBV20-1 to TRBJ2-5. CDR1 is DFQATT and CDR2 is SNEGSKA in the germline V gene (reference sequence). CDR3 size: 13 residues. This CDR3 reads CSAEVGEMETQYF.

The chain couples TRBV15 to TRBJ1-1. This CDR3 comprises 15 residues. Germline-derived CDR1 and CDR2 are LNHNV and YYDKDF (reference sequence). The CDR3 protein is CATSRVGQPNTEAFF.

The genes are TRBV6-5 and TRBJ1-2; TCRdb calls TRBD1, which cannot be checked without DNA. The CDR3 extends over 14 amino acids. Germline-derived CDR1 and CDR2 are MNHEY and SVGAGI. CDR3 region: CASSEDQGNYGYTF.

The chain couples TRBV19 to TRBJ1-4. Germline CDR1 is LNHDA and CDR2 is SQIVND (reference sequence). The CDR3 runs 13 residues. The chain's CDR3 is CASFSSANEKLFF.

J is TRBJ2-7 and V is TRBV7-6; TCRdb lists TRBD1, though no DNA is available to test this call. This CDR3 comprises 17 residues. Germline values: CDR1 SGHVS, CDR2 FNYEAQ. CDR3: CASSLSLGGGSVVEQYF.

The chain joins TRBV5-6 to TRBJ1-1. Germline V gene data show CDR1 as SGHDT and CDR2 as YYEEEE. The CDR3 has 16 amino acids. The CDR3 is CASSPAAGSLNTEAFF. The whole variable domain, filled in from reference TRBV5-6 and TRBJ1-1, reads DAGVTQSPTHLIKTRGQQVTLRCSPKSGHDTVSWYQQALGQGPQFIFQYYEEEERQRGNFPDRFSGHQFPNYSSELNVNALLLGDSALYLCASSPAAGSLNTEAFFGQGTRLTVV.

The J gene is TRBJ2-7, the V gene TRBV6-5; without DNA, the TCRdb call of TRBD2 cannot be checked. This CDR3 comprises 17 residues. In germline, CDR1 is MNHEY, CDR2 SVGAGI. The CDR3 is CASSSRVGSQTSYEQYF.

The chain combines TRBV10-3 with TRBJ2-5. The V gene's germline CDR1 is ENHRY and CDR2 SYGVKD. This CDR3 has 14 residues. This CDR3 reads CAISESQSQETQYF.

The V call is TRBV20-1, the J call TRBJ2-7; TCRdb gives TRBD2 as the D gene, but with no DNA this cannot be confirmed. Germline assignment: CDR1 DFQATT and CDR2 SNEGSKA (reference sequence). The CDR3 has 15 amino acids. CDR3 sequence reads: CSARPTTSGDYEQYF.

V and J are TRBV25-1 and TRBJ1-1. Germline CDR1 and CDR2: MGHDK and SYGVNS. The CDR3 has 15 residues. The CDR3: CASSTPTGSNTEAFF.